This record covers a single T cell receptor beta chain. This entry is derived from a study of control samples from healthy donors and cancer patients. The CDR3 is made up of 15 amino acids. Germline V gives CDR1 SGHKS, CDR2 YYEKEE (reference sequence). V was clipped by 6 bases and J by 0 bases, with 16 bases between them. Measured with immunoSEQ multiplex PCR; TCRdb has only the in-frame clones, and not every one. The sample gives about 130,000 clones, 85% to 95% of which show up once; roughly 0.54% is in the top ten. J is TRBJ2-7 and V is TRBV5-5, with D unclear. The sequence was collected from an elderly man with head and neck cancer. The sample consisted of PBMCs. The CDR3 nucleotides are TGTGCCAGCACCTTATCGGTCCCCAGCTCCTACGAGCAGTACTTC. This sequence encodes CASTLSVPSSYEQYF.